This entry is about one T cell receptor beta chain. Its antigen is unknown. With 60 Vbeta and 13 Jbeta primers, the PCR was carried out. Original handling: Later, some 75 million unique TCR beta chains were counted in an analysis, and some 9.9 million of them were shared. TCRdb's copy holds only in-frame clones and misses some; the assay was immunoSEQ multiplex PCR. V, J and clone size are taken as reported in that table, and D and trimming were inferred from the DNA itself. Among around 100,000 clones listed, more than 65% were seen once. The sample comes from a study of cytomegalovirus exposure and HLA in healthy donors. Study results and limitations: Rare TCR sequences dominated, though some public TCRs recurred in many donors.

The trim removed 4 bases at V and 3 bases at J, leaving 7 bases unmatched. The CDR3 loop spans 17 amino acids. Looked up from germline, CDR1 is SGHRS and CDR2 is YFSETQ. Sequencing was performed on PBMCs. The chain links TRBV5-1 to TRBJ2-7, with 16 nucleotides matching TRBD2. This sequence was found in a woman aged 18-29 years in good health and CMV-seropositive. CDR3 nucleotides: TGCGCCAGCAGCCCCGGGACTAGCGGGGGGGCAGGCTACGAGCAGTACTTC. Protein: CASSPGTSGGAGYEQYF.